Sequencing of this TCR beta chain was carried out in a study of T-cell memory formation after mild COVID-19. Details on this clonotype: Its antigen is as yet unknown.

Study-wide results and limits: Clones which contracted sat mainly in CM and EM if CD4+, and in EMRA if CD8+. CD4/CD8 balance characterized clones contracting day 15 to 85, and CD4+ skew characterized later expanders. Specificity for SARS-CoV-2 was not confirmed among the second-wave clones peaking on day 37.

5'RACE with constant-segment primers yielded barcoded, UMI-tagged TCR alpha and TCR beta cDNA libraries. TCRdb ran MiXCR on the 5' RACE reads and lists one entry per CDR3 protein. The table shows about 400,000 distinct CDR3 sequences, with less than 25% occurring only once. The CDR3 totals 16 residues. Trimming cost V 2 bases and J 4 bases; bases outside gene matches: 5. CDR1 SGHVS and CDR2 FNYEAQ come from the germline V gene. Material: PBMCs or a T cell subset sorted from them (not recorded which). The genes are TRBV7-6 and TRBJ2-5, with 12 bases identical to TRBD2. This sequence was found in an adult woman who had mild COVID-19 (a few samples of this study predate the infection). Cell type and time point are not known. CDR3 nucleotide sequence: TGTGCCAGCAGCTTACTAGCGGGAGGGCTTTTAGAGACCCAGTACTTC. As protein: CASSLLAGGLLETQYF.